The 21 T cell receptor beta chains listed next were all sequenced from one sample in a study of shared clonotypes between healthy human individuals. TCRdb keeps only in-frame clones here, not all; method: immunoSEQ multiplex PCR. Found here are about 320,000 clones, roughly 84% of them singletons; the top ten hold 16%. The sample comprised memory CD8+ T cells sorted from blood. As to subset: CD45RO+ cells pooled with CCR7-negative TemRA cells. The receptors come from a man between 18 and 35 years old in good health.

The rearrangement joins TRBV30 to TRBJ2-7; 10 bases agree with TRBD1. Trimming at V came to 3 bases and at J to 1 base, leaving 6 bases not matched to a gene. The CDR3 runs to 15 residues. Looked up from germline, CDR1 is GTSNPN and CDR2 is SVGIG (reference sequence). The CDR3 coding sequence is TGTGCCTGGAGGGCGGGACAGGGGACTTCCTACGAGCAGTACTTC. Translated, it gives CAWRAGQGTSYEQYF.

The V call is TRBV15, the J call TRBJ1-1; 9 bases map to TRBD1. With V trimmed by 7 bases and J by 11 bases, 11 bases remained unmatched. CDR1 and CDR2 (germline): LNHNV, YYDKDF (reference sequence). This CDR3 contains 13 residues. In DNA form, the CDR3 reads TGTGCCACCAATCTAGACAGGGGGTTTGACGCTTTCTTT. Residues: CATNLDRGFDAFF.

The chain has TRBV5-4 and TRBJ1-2; no firm D call. The length of the CDR3 is 15 residues. V was trimmed by 2 bases and J by 2 bases, leaving 13 bases between them. The V gene's germline CDR1 is SGHNT and CDR2 YYREEE (reference sequence). Here the CDR3 reads CASSLSREGNYGYTF. The CDR3 coding sequence is TGTGCCAGCAGCTTATCCCGGGAGGGCAACTATGGCTACACCTTC.

The rearrangement uses TRBV6-5 and TRBJ2-1; D gene ambiguous. The CDR3 has 15 residues. The ends were cut back, 6 bases at V and 2 bases at J, with 14 bases in the middle. Germline V gene data show CDR1 as MNHEY and CDR2 as SVGAGI. CDR3 sequence: CASSSGSATYNEQFF. CDR3 nucleotides: TGTGCCAGCAGCTCAGGAAGCGCCACCTACAATGAGCAGTTCTTC.

V gene TRBV4-1 combines with J gene TRBJ1-1; D unclear. CDR3 size: 13 residues. CDR1 is MGHRA and CDR2 is YSYEKL in the germline V gene. The V and J ends lost 1 base and 6 bases respectively, with 9 bases between them. This chain's CDR3 is CASSQGAVAEAFF. As DNA, the CDR3 is TGCGCCAGCAGCCAAGGAGCGGTGGCTGAAGCTTTCTTT.

The V call is TRBV6-1, the J call TRBJ2-1; 8 nucleotides agree with TRBD1. This CDR3 is 11 amino acids long. The J segment lost 12 bases and the V segment lost 8 bases, leaving 6 bases of the junction unmatched. The germline V gene has CDR1 MNHNS and CDR2 SASEGT. The CDR3 spells CASYGQGRQFF. As DNA, the CDR3 is TGTGCCAGCTACGGACAGGGAAGGCAGTTCTTC.

This clone was picked up a small number of times. CDR3 in DNA: TGTGCCAGCAGCTTTCCTGGGGCTGGCGAGCAGTACTTC. Its protein product is CASSFPGAGEQYF. This chain links TRBV5-8 with TRBJ2-7, with D possibly TRBD1 on 5 matching bases. V was cut by 2 bases and J by 6 bases, with 12 bases left in between. CDR1 is SGHTS, CDR2 YDEGEE, per germline. CDR3 length: 13 residues.

Only one count was recorded for this clone. The same CDR3 also results from other DNA sequences found in this sample. The genes are TRBV6-5 and TRBJ2-1, with TRBD2 matching over 9 bases. The CDR3 length is 15 residues. V gave up 0 bases and J gave up 4 bases; unmatched junction bases: 1. Germline V gene lookup returns CDR1 MNHEY and CDR2 SVGAGI. CDR3 in amino acids: CASSYSTSGYNEQFF. The CDR3 DNA reads TGTGCCAGCAGTTACTCGACTAGCGGTTACAATGAGCAGTTCTTC.

In the case of this clone: Other DNA sequences from this sample encode an identical CDR3 as well. The chain joins TRBV5-1 to TRBJ1-6; 11 bases fit TRBD1. The V and J ends lost 2 bases and 7 bases, in that order; junction bases with no gene match: 2. CDR3 size: 15 residues. The germline V gene encodes CDR1 SGHRS and CDR2 YFSETQ. The CDR3 DNA reads TGCGCCAGCAGCTTAGGGACAGGGGGAAATTCACCCCTCCACTTT. Protein: CASSLGTGGNSPLHF.

The genes are TRBV5-1 and TRBJ2-3, with 12 nucleotides matching TRBD2. The CDR3 extends over 18 amino acids. Germline trimming cut 0 bases from V and 3 bases from J; bases unmatched to any gene: 8. Germline values: CDR1 SGHRS, CDR2 YFSETQ. The CDR3 region is CASSLGWTSGMRTDTQYF. The CDR3 DNA sequence: TGCGCCAGCAGCTTGGGCTGGACTAGCGGGATGAGGACAGATACGCAGTATTTT.

This chain connects TRBV11-2 to TRBJ2-2; D might be TRBD1 (5 bases). Germline CDR1 and CDR2: SGHAT and FQNNGV. V was cut by 5 bases and J by 2 bases, with 12 bases left in between. The CDR3 length is 15 residues. The CDR3 here is CASSHPTANTGELFF. In DNA form, the CDR3 reads TGTGCCAGCAGCCACCCGACAGCAAACACCGGGGAGCTGTTTTTT.

This sequence joins TRBV6-1 and TRBJ2-5; 10 bases align to TRBD1. In germline, CDR1 is MNHNS, CDR2 SASEGT. There are 17 residues in the CDR3. V shed 4 bases and J 4 bases; nucleotides not matched to a gene: 12. CDR3 residues: CASSAWDRGEEGETQYF. CDR3 coding DNA: TGTGCCAGCAGTGCATGGGACAGGGGAGAAGAGGGAGAGACCCAGTACTTC.

The chain links TRBV9 to TRBJ1-2; the D gene is possibly TRBD1 (5 bases). With 3 bases removed from V and 8 bases from J, the gap between germline ends came to 29 bases. Germline loops: CDR1 SGDLS, CDR2 YYNGEE. This CDR3 comprises 18 residues. The CDR3 loop reads CASSDSAAGTGDFWGYTF. For the CDR3, the DNA is TGTGCCAGCAGCGACTCTGCAGCCGGGACTGGGGATTTTTGGGGCTACACCTTC.

The chain uses TRBV2 and TRBJ2-1, with 7 bases lining up with TRBD2. Germline V CDR1 and CDR2: SNHLY, FYNNEI. This CDR3 comprises 17 residues. V gave up 4 bases and J gave up 0 bases; unmatched junction bases: 9. The chain's CDR3 is CASSGPSSGSSYNEQFF. As DNA, the CDR3 is TGTGCCAGCAGTGGACCCTCTAGCGGTAGCTCCTACAATGAGCAGTTCTTC.

The chain is built from TRBV4-1 and TRBJ2-7; 7 bases line up with TRBD2. The CDR3 extends over 15 amino acids. Unmatched junction bases numbered 5, after V lost 1 base and J lost 2 bases. Germline loops: CDR1 MGHRA, CDR2 YSYEKL. The CDR3: CASSQAAGVTYEQYF. The CDR3, as DNA: TGCGCCAGCAGCCAAGCCGCGGGGGTAACCTACGAGCAGTACTTC.

This chain links TRBV27 with TRBJ2-3; 8 bases map to TRBD2. V was clipped by 8 bases and J by 3 bases; unmatched bases: 7. Germline V gene lookup returns CDR1 MNHEY and CDR2 SMNVEV (reference sequence). The CDR3 consists of 14 residues. CDR3 DNA: TGTGCCAGCCGGCCGGGAGGGCGGACAGATACGCAGTATTTT. This codes for CASRPGGRTDTQYF.

This chain uses TRBV9 with TRBJ2-2, with D unclear. Trimming left V 3 bases short and J 1 base short, with 1 base between. The CDR3 spans 12 residues. Germline loops: CDR1 SGDLS, CDR2 YYNGEE. The DNA for the CDR3 is TGTGCCAGCAGCGGGAACACCGGGGAGCTGTTTTTT. Translation: CASSGNTGELFF.

This chain uses TRBV2 with TRBJ2-7, with 12 bases matching TRBD2. With 5 bases clipped from V and 0 bases from J, the junction kept 11 bases outside the gene matches. There are 18 residues in the CDR3. CDR1 and CDR2 (germline): SNHLY, FYNNEI. CDR3 in amino acids: CASSSRTSGADLSYEQYF. The CDR3 DNA is TGTGCCAGCAGTTCCCGGACTAGCGGGGCGGACCTCTCCTACGAGCAGTACTTC.

The chain is built from TRBV18 and TRBJ2-7; TRBD2 aligns across 9 bases. Germline V lookup: CDR1 KGHSH, CDR2 LQKENI. The CDR3 totals 15 residues. V was clipped by 4 bases and J by 0 bases; unmatched bases: 4. CDR3 DNA: TGTGCCAGCTCACTCCTAGCGGGGAGCTCCTACGAGCAGTACTTC. This translates into CASSLLAGSSYEQYF.

The rearrangement links TRBV5-1 to TRBJ1-2; 7 nucleotides match TRBD1. The CDR3 contains 13 residues. Germline assignment: CDR1 SGHRS and CDR2 YFSETQ. After removal of 5 bases from V and 6 bases from J, the junction contained 7 bases not matched to a gene. The CDR3 DNA is TGCGCCAGCAGTTACAGGGGATGGAATGGCTACACCTTC. Encoded protein: CASSYRGWNGYTF.

V is TRBV15 and J is TRBJ2-1; 7 bases fit TRBD2. Germline V gene sequence: CDR1 LNHNV, CDR2 YYDKDF (reference sequence). Trimming cost V 9 bases and J 10 bases; bases outside gene matches: 3. The CDR3 contains 10 residues. Here the CDR3 reads CATGGNEQFF. For the CDR3, the DNA is TGTGCCACGGGGGGGAACGAGCAGTTCTTC.